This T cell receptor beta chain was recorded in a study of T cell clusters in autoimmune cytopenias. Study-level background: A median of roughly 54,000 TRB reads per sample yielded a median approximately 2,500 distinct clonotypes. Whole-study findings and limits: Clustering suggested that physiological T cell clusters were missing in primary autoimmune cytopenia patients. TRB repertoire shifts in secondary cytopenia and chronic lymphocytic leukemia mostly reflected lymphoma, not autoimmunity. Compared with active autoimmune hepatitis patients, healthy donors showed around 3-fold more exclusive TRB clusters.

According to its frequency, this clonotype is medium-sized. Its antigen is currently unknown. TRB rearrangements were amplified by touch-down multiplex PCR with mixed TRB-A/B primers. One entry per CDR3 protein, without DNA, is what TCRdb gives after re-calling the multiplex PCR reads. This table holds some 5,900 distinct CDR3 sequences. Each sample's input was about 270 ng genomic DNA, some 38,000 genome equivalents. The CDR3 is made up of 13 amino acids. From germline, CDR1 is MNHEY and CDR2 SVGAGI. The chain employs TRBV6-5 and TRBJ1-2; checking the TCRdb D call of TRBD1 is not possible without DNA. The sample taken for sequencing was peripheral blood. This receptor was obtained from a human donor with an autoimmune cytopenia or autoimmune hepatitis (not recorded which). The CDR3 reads CASSYSDRGGYTF.